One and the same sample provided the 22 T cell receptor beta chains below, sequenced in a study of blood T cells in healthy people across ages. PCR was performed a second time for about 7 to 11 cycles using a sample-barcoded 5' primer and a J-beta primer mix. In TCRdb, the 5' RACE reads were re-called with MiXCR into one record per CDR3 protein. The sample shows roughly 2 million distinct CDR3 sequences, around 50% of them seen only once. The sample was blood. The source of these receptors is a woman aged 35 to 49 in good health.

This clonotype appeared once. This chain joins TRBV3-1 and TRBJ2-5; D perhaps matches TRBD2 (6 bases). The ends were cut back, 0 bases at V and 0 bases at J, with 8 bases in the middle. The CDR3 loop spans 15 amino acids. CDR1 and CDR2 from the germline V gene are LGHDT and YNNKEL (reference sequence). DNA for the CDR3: TGTGCCAGCAGCCAAGATCCGGGGGACCAAGAGACCCAGTACTTC. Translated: CASSQDPGDQETQYF.

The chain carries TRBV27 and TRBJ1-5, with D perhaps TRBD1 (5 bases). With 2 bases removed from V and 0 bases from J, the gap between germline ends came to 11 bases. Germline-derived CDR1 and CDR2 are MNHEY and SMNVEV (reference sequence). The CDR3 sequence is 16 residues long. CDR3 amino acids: CASSLGGAYSNQPQHF. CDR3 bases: TGTGCCAGCAGTTTAGGGGGTGCCTATAGCAATCAGCCCCAGCATTTT.

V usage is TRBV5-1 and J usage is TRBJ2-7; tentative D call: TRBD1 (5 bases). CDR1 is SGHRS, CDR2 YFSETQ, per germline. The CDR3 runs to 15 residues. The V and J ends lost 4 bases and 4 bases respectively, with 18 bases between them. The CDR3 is CASSGNQGIVYEQYF. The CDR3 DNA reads TGCGCCAGCAGCGGGAACCAGGGAATAGTGTACGAGCAGTACTTC. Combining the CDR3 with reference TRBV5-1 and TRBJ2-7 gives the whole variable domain KAGVTQTPRYLIKTRGQQVTLSCSPISGHRSVSWYQQTPGQGLQFLFEYFSETQRNKGNFPGRFSGRQFSNSRSEMNVSTLELGDSALYLCASSGNQGIVYEQYFGPGTRLTVT.

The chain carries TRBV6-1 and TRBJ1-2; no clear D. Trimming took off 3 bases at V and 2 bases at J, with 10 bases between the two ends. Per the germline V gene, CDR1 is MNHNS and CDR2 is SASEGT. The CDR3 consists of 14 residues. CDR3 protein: CASSESPSNYGYTF. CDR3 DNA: TGTGCCAGCAGTGAGTCACCCAGCAACTATGGCTACACCTTC.

For the CDR3, the DNA is TGTGCCAGCAGTGCCCGACAGGGGCCAAACAATGAGCAGTTCTTC. Amino acid sequence: CASSARQGPNNEQFF. The chain couples TRBV27 to TRBJ2-1; 8 bases match TRBD1. Germline values: CDR1 MNHEY, CDR2 SMNVEV (reference sequence). The ends lost 5 bases at V and 5 bases at J; junction bases unmatched: 8. CDR3 length: 15 residues.

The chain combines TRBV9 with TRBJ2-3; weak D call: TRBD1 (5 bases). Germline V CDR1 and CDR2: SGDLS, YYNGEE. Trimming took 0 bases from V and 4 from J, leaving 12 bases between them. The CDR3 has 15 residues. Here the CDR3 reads CASSVAGHDPDTQYF. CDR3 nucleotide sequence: TGTGCCAGCAGCGTAGCCGGACACGATCCAGATACGCAGTATTTT.

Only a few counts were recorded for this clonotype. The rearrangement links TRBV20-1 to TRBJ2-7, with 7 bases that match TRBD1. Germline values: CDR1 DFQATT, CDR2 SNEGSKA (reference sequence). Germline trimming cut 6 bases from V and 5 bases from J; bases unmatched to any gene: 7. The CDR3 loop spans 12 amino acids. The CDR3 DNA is TGCAGTGCACCGACAGGGTCCCACGAGCAGTACTTC. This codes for CSAPTGSHEQYF.

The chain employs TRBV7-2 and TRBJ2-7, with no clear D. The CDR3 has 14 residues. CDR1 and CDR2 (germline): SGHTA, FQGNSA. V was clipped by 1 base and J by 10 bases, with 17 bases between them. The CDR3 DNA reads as TGTGCCAGCAGCTTAGAGTTCGGACGGACCGCCCAGTACTTC. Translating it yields CASSLEFGRTAQYF.

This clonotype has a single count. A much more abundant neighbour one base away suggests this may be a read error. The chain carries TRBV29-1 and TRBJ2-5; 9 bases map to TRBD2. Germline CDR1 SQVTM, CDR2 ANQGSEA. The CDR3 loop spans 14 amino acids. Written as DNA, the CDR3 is TGCAGCTCCCTCAGCGGGGGGTTACAAGAGGCCCAGTACTTC. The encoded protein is CSSLSGGLQEAQYF.

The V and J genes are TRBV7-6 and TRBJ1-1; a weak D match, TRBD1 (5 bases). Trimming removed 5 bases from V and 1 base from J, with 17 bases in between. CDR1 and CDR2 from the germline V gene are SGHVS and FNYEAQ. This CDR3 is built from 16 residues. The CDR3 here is CASSPSPPGANTEAFF. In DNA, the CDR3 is TGTGCCAGCAGCCCGTCTCCCCCTGGGGCGAACACTGAAGCTTTCTTT. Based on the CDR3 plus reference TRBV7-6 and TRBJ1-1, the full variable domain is GAGVSQSPRYKVTKRGQDVALRCDPISGHVSLYWYRQALGQGPEFLTYFNYEAQQDKSGLPNDRFSAERPEGSISTLTIQRTEQRDSAMYRCASSPSPPGANTEAFFGQGTRLTVV.

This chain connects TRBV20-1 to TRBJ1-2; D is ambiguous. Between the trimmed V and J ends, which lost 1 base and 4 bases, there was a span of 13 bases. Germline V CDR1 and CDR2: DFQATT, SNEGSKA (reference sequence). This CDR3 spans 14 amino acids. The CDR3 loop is CSARGSVRAYGYTF. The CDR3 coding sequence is TGCAGTGCTAGAGGGTCCGTCCGGGCCTATGGCTACACCTTC.

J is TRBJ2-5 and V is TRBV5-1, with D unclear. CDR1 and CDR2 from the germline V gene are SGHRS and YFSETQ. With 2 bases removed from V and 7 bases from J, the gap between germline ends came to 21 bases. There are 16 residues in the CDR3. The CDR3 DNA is TGCGCCAGCAGCTTCTCAGGAAGAGTAGATCTTGCGACCCAGTACTTC. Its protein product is CASSFSGRVDLATQYF. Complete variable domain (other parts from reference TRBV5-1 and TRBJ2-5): KAGVTQTPRYLIKTRGQQVTLSCSPISGHRSVSWYQQTPGQGLQFLFEYFSETQRNKGNFPGRFSGRQFSNSRSEMNVSTLELGDSALYLCASSFSGRVDLATQYFGPGTRLLVL.

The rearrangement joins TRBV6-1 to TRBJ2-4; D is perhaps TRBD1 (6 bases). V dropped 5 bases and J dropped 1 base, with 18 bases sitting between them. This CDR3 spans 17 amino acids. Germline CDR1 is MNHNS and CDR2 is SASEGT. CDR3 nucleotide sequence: TGTGCCAGCAGTAAGGTTGTGCTGGGGGCGGCCAAAAACATTCAGTACTTC. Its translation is CASSKVVLGAAKNIQYF.

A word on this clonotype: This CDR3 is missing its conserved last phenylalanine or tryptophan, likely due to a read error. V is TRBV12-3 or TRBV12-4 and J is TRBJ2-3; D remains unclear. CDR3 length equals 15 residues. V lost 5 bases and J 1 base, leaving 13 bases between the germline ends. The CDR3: CASSPVGLGTDTQYS. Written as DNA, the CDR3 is TGTGCCAGCAGTCCGGTAGGGTTGGGCACAGATACGCAGTATTCT.

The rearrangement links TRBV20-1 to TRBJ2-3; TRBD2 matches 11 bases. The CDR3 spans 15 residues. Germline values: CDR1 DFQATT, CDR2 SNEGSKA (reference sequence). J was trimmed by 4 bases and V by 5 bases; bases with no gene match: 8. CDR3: CSAESSGGSADTQYF. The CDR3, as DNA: TGCAGTGCTGAGTCTAGCGGGGGGTCCGCAGATACGCAGTATTTT.

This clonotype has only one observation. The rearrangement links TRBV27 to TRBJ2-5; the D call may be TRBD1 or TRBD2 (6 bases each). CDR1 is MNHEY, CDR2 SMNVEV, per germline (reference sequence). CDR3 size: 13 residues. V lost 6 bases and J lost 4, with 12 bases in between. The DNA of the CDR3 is TGTGCCAGCAGGTTTCGGGGGCGAGAGACCCAGTACTTC. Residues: CASRFRGRETQYF.

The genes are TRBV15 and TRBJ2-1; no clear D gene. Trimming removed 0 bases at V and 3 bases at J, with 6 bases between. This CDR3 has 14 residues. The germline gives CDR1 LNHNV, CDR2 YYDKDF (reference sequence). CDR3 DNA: TGTGCCACCAGCAGAGATCGACGCTACAATGAGCAGTTCTTC. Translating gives CATSRDRRYNEQFF.

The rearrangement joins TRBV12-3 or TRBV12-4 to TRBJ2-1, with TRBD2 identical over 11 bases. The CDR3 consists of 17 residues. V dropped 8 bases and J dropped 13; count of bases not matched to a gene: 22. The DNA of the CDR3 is TGTGCCAGCCGTAGCACTAGCGGGGGAGATAATTCCGAGACCCAGTTCTTC. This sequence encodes CASRSTSGGDNSETQFF.

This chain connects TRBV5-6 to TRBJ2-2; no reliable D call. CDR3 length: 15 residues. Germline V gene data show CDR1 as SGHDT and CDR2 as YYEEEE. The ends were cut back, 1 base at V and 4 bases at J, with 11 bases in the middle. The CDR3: CASSLTLLVTGELFF. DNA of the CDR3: TGTGCCAGCAGCTTGACTCTTCTGGTCACCGGGGAGCTGTTTTTT.

The CDR3 protein is CASSADPGAPNYGYTF. In DNA form, the CDR3 reads TGTGCCAGCAGCGCCGACCCCGGAGCCCCTAACTATGGCTACACCTTC. The chain couples TRBV5-8 to TRBJ1-2, with D uncertain. Germline lookup yields CDR1 SGHTS and CDR2 YDEGEE. Trimming shortened V by 4 bases and J by 0 bases, and 16 bases separated the two germline ends. The CDR3 is made up of 16 amino acids.

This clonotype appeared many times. CDR3 protein: CASSQGLASEQYF. The CDR3 nucleotides read TGCGCCAGCAGCCAAGGGCTAGCGAGCGAGCAGTACTTC. The chain recombines TRBV4-1 with TRBJ2-7; D may be TRBD2 (6 bases). The CDR3 has 13 residues. Germline CDR1 and CDR2: MGHRA and YSYEKL. The V end was cut by 1 base, the J end by 6 bases, with 10 bases between.

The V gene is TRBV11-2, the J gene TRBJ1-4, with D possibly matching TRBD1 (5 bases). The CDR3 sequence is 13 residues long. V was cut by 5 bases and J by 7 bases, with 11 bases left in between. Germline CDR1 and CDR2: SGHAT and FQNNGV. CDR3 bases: TGTGCCAGCAGCCCGCAGGGAACTGAAAAACTGTTTTTT. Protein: CASSPQGTEKLFF.